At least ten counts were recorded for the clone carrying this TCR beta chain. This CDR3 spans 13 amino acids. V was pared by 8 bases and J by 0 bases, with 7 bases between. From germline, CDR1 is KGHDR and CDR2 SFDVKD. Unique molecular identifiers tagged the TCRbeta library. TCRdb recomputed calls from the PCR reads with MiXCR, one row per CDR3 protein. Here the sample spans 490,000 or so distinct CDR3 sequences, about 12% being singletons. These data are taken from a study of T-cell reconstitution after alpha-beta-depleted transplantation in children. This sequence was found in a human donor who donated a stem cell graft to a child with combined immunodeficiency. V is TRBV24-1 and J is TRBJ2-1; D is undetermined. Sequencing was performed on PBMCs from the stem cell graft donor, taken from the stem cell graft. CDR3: CATTANSYNEQFF. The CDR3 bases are TGTGCCACCACAGCGAACTCCTACAATGAGCAGTTCTTC.